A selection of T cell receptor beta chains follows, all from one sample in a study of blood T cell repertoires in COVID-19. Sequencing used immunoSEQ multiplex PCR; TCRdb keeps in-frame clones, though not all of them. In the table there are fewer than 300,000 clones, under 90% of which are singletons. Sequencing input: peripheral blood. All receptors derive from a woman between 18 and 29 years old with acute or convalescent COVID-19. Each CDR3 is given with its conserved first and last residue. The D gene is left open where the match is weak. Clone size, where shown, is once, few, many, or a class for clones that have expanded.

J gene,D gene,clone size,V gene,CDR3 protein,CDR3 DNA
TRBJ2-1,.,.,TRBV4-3,CASSQDLVRASFDEQFF,TGCGCCAGCAGCCAAGATTTAGTCAGGGCTAGTTTCGATGAGCAGTTCTTC
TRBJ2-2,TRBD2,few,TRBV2,CASSGGLAGVLNTGELFF,TGTGCCAGCAGTGGGGGACTAGCGGGAGTATTGAACACCGGGGAGCTGTTTTTT
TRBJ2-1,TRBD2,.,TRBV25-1,CASSDSGLAGPSGRRFF,TGTGCCAGCAGTGATTCGGGACTAGCGGGCCCGAGTGGTCGTCGGTTCTTC
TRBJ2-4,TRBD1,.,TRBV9,CASSVEDRVGIQYF,TGTGCCAGCAGCGTAGAGGACAGGGTGGGCATTCAGTACTTC
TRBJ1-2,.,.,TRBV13,CASSRLGAGNYGYTF,TGTGCCAGCAGCCGTCTAGGGGCAGGGAACTATGGCTACACCTTC
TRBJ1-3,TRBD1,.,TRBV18,CASSPSQGINTIYF,TGTGCCAGCTCACCGTCACAGGGGATTAACACCATATATTTT
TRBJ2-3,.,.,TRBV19,CASSPRTDAVGTQYF,TGTGCCAGTAGCCCGAGGACAGACGCAGTGGGTACGCAGTATTTT
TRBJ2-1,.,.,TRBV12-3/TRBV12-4,CASRGHYNEQFF,TGTGCCAGCAGGGGCCATTACAATGAGCAGTTCTTC
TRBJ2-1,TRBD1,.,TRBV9,CASSFRTGHNEQFF,TGTGCCAGCAGCTTTCGGACAGGCCACAATGAGCAGTTCTTC
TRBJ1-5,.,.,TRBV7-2,CASSSPDRNQPQHF,TGTGCCAGCAGCTCACCGGACAGAAATCAGCCCCAGCATTTT
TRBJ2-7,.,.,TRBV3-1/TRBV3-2,CASSQGGQAYEQYF,TGTGCCAGCAGCCAAGGAGGGCAGGCCTACGAGCAGTACTTC
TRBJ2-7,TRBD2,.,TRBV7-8,CASSFLTSAYEQYF,TGTGCCAGCAGCTTCTTGACTAGCGCCTACGAGCAGTACTTC
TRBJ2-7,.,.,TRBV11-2,CASSLVGGGVWGEQYF,TGTGCCAGCAGCTTAGTTGGGGGAGGTGTCTGGGGCGAGCAGTACTTC
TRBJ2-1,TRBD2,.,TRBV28,CASSPSLADYEQFF,TGTGCCAGCAGTCCCAGCCTAGCGGACTATGAGCAGTTCTTC
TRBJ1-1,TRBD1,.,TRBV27,CASSLSPGQVEAFF,TGTGCCAGCAGTTTATCGCCGGGACAGGTAGAAGCTTTCTTT
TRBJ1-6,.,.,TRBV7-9,CASSLQDSPLHF,TGTGCCAGCAGCTTGCAGGATTCACCCCTCCACTTT
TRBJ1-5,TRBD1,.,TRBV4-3,CASSQDNGVGQVDQPQHF,TGCGCCAGCAGCCAAGATAACGGAGTCGGACAGGTTGATCAGCCCCAGCATTTT
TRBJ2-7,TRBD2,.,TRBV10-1,CASSAGTSGSNEQYF,TGCGCCAGCAGTGCCGGGACTAGCGGGAGCAACGAGCAGTACTTC
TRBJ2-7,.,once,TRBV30,CAWSGGGYEQYF,TGTGCCTGGAGTGGAGGGGGATACGAGCAGTACTTC
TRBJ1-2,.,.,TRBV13,CASSVGGYYGYTF,TGTGCCAGCAGCGTGGGGGGGTACTATGGCTACACCTTC
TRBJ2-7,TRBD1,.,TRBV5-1,CASSSPGTGRAYEQYF,TGCGCCAGCAGCTCTCCCGGGACAGGGAGAGCCTACGAGCAGTACTTC
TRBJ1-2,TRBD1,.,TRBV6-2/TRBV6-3,CASSLLGQGSYGYTF,TGTGCCAGCAGTCTCCTTGGACAGGGAAGTTATGGCTACACCTTC
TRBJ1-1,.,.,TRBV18,CASSPPAGANTEAFF,TGTGCCAGCTCACCACCGGCGGGGGCTAACACTGAAGCTTTCTTT
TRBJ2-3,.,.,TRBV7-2,CASSLVPEGTDTQYF,TGTGCCAGCAGCTTAGTTCCCGAGGGAACAGATACGCAGTATTTT
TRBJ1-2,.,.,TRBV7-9,CASSPRSAAYGYTF,TGTGCCAGCAGCCCCCGAAGCGCTGCCTATGGCTACACCTTC
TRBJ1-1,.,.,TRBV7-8,CASSLSGPGRGWAFF,TGTGCCAGCAGCTTAAGCGGCCCAGGGAGGGGATGGGCTTTCTTT
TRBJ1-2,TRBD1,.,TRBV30,CAWSQDRGYGYTF,TGTGCCTGGAGCCAAGACAGGGGATATGGCTACACCTTC
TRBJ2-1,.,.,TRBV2,CASRIRGFYNEQFF,TGTGCCAGTCGGATCCGGGGGTTCTACAATGAGCAGTTCTTC